The 8 T cell receptor beta chains presented below share a single source sample, sequenced in a study of regulatory T cells in long-lasting Graves disease. Time point here: newly diagnosed GD, antithyroid drugs for less than 3 months. PBMCs were the source of the RNA used for TCR sequencing. TCR beta libraries were built with iRepertoire HTBI primers and Arm-PCR of CDR3 regions. One entry per CDR3 protein results from TCRdb running MiXCR on the multiplex PCR reads. The sample lists roughly 520,000 distinct CDR3 sequences, 12% seen once, with roughly 8.9% in the top ten. This same sample was also taken into another study, of T cells in Graves' hyperthyroidism and ophthalmopathy.

The source material was peripheral blood mononuclear cells (PBMCs), sampled at new diagnosis, from a patient treated with antithyroid drugs. The source of these receptors is a woman between 25 and 40 years old with Graves disease.

This clonotype has just a few counts. V is TRBV20-1 and J is TRBJ2-7, with 8 bases matching TRBD2. The CDR3 contains 14 residues. Germline trimming cut 1 base from V and 5 bases from J; bases unmatched to any gene: 7. Germline V CDR1 and CDR2: DFQATT, SNEGSKA (reference sequence). CDR3 sequence reads: CSARAGGPLNEQYF. Written as DNA, the CDR3 is TGCAGTGCTAGAGCGGGAGGGCCTCTTAACGAGCAGTACTTC.

This clonotype was observed many times. The chain couples TRBV20-1 to TRBJ1-1, with a possible D match to TRBD1 (6 bases). V was clipped by 4 bases and J by 4 bases, with 10 bases between them. Germline CDR1 DFQATT, CDR2 SNEGSKA (reference sequence). The CDR3 totals 12 residues. CDR3 sequence reads: CSAKTGSTEAFF. CDR3 in DNA: TGCAGTGCTAAAACAGGGAGCACTGAAGCTTTCTTT.

Many counts were recorded for this clonotype. The chain couples TRBV10-2 to TRBJ1-5, with D perhaps matching TRBD1 (6 bases). The CDR3 covers 14 residues. Germline V gene lookup returns CDR1 WSHSY and CDR2 SAAADI. V was shortened by 8 bases and J by 3 bases, with 14 bases between the two germline ends. The CDR3 DNA reads as TGCGCCAGCTGGCCCGGGGGCATCAATCAGCCCCAGCATTTT. As protein: CASWPGGINQPQHF.

This clonotype was detected ten times or more. The chain couples TRBV28 to TRBJ2-1, with D perhaps matching TRBD1 or TRBD2 (5 bases each). The V end lost 5 bases, the J end lost 1 base, and 9 bases lay between the germline ends. Germline CDR1 is MDHEN and CDR2 is SYDVKM. CDR3 length equals 14 residues. The CDR3 sequence is CASSVRGSYNEQFF. CDR3 nucleotide sequence: TGTGCCAGCAGTGTGAGGGGATCCTACAATGAGCAGTTCTTC.

The table lists this clonotype with many counts. The V call is TRBV5-1, the J call TRBJ1-1, with D tentatively TRBD1 (5 bases). This CDR3 has 15 amino acids. Per the germline V gene, CDR1 is SGHRS and CDR2 is YFSETQ. The V end was cut by 4 bases, the J end by 0 bases, with 13 bases between. In DNA, the CDR3 is TGCGCCAGCAGCAGGACCGGGACGGTGAACACTGAAGCTTTCTTT. It translates to CASSRTGTVNTEAFF. The variable domain in full, completed from reference TRBV5-1 and TRBJ1-1, reads KAGVTQTPRYLIKTRGQQVTLSCSPISGHRSVSWYQQTPGQGLQFLFEYFSETQRNKGNFPGRFSGRQFSNSRSEMNVSTLELGDSALYLCASSRTGTVNTEAFFGQGTRLTVV.

The sample holds many counts of this clonotype. The chain carries TRBV7-9 and TRBJ1-2; no reliable D call. This CDR3 spans 14 amino acids. Trimming shortened V by 0 bases and J by 8 bases, and 13 bases separated the two germline ends. CDR1 is SEHNR, CDR2 FQNEAQ, per germline (reference sequence). The CDR3 DNA sequence: TGTGCCAGCAGCTTAGCTTCTGGGAGGCTAGGCTACACCTTC. Encoded protein: CASSLASGRLGYTF.

The gene calls are TRBV12-3 or TRBV12-4 and TRBJ2-7; no reliable D call. V shed 8 bases and J shed 7 bases, with 18 bases lying between them. There are 13 residues in the CDR3. CDR3 loop: CASGPYIYNEQYF. The CDR3 coding sequence is TGTGCCAGCGGGCCTTATATTTACAATGAGCAGTACTTC.

The CDR3 is CASSVSPTGNHEQYF. Here the CDR3 DNA reads TGTGCCAGCAGCGTATCCCCTACAGGGAACCACGAGCAGTACTTC. This rearrangement joins TRBV9 to TRBJ2-7; TRBD1 might be the D (6 bases). The CDR3 loop spans 15 amino acids. V was clipped by 1 base and J by 5 bases, with 16 bases between them. CDR1 is SGDLS and CDR2 is YYNGEE in the germline V gene.